This paragraph reports one T cell receptor beta chain. Its specificity is unknown. Clones were read by immunoSEQ multiplex PCR, and TCRdb kept only the in-frame ones, dropping some. The sample lists 95,000 to 110,000 clones; roughly nine tenths were seen once. This entry belongs to a study of T cell responses to AZD1222 COVID-19 vaccine. J was trimmed by 1 base and V by 1 base; bases with no gene match: 3. The CDR3 has 15 residues. Per the germline V gene, CDR1 is KGHSH and CDR2 is LQKENI. Findings and caveats of the study: White British people made up most donors, females outnumbered males, and clonal diversity was possibly underestimated. Per reports, nearly half of all spike-specific TCRs target regions that are unmutated in variants. Recipients of AZD1222 seropositive at baseline numbered only five or six.

The rearrangement uses TRBV18 and TRBJ2-7, with 8 positions matching TRBD1. This specimen consisted of peripheral blood, obtained on day 0 of AZD1222 vaccination. The clonotype comes from an adult in good health. The CDR3 here is CASSPRQGASYEQYF. As DNA, the CDR3 is TGTGCCAGCTCACCACGTCAGGGGGCTTCCTACGAGCAGTACTTC.